This passage covers 19 T cell receptor beta chains from one sample sequenced in a study of blood T cells in healthy people across ages. With a J-beta primer mix and a sample-barcoded 5' primer, a second PCR ran 7 to 11 cycles. From the 5' RACE reads, TCRdb called clonotypes with MiXCR, one entry per CDR3 protein. Here the sample spans fewer than 2,000,000 distinct CDR3 sequences, roughly 43% being singletons. Sequencing used blood. The source of these receptors is a human donor in good health.

This chain uses TRBV5-1 with TRBJ1-1; no clear D. In germline, CDR1 is SGHRS, CDR2 YFSETQ. The CDR3 has 13 amino acids. The V gene lost 5 bases and the J gene lost 1 base, with 9 bases spanning the gap. CDR3 bases: TGCGCCAGCAGGTGGGGTAAGAACACTGAAGCTTTCTTT. Translated: CASRWGKNTEAFF. The entire variable domain, with the rest obtained from reference TRBV5-1 and TRBJ1-1, is as follows: KAGVTQTPRYLIKTRGQQVTLSCSPISGHRSVSWYQQTPGQGLQFLFEYFSETQRNKGNFPGRFSGRQFSNSRSEMNVSTLELGDSALYLCASRWGKNTEAFFGQGTRLTVV.

The genes are TRBV10-3 and TRBJ2-4; D might be TRBD2 (5 bases). The closer fit of TRBJ2-7 to the DNA end suggests the J call may be wrong. The germline CDR1 and CDR2 sequences are ENHRY and SYGVKD. The CDR3 spans 13 residues. CDR3 nucleotides: TGTGCCATCAGTATAGCTGGACTCTACGAGCAGTACTTC. Translating gives CAISIAGLYEQYF.

This clonotype has only a few counts. The rearrangement joins TRBV12-3 or TRBV12-4 to TRBJ2-1; D gene unclear. CDR3 length equals 13 residues. Trimming took off 1 base at V and 10 bases at J, with 11 bases between the two ends. CDR3 DNA sequence: TGTGCCAGCAGTTTAGTACGGAACTACGAGCAGTTCTTC. Translating gives CASSLVRNYEQFF.

On this clonotype itself: A junction end diverges from the germline sequence, so it may reflect a read error. The rearrangement uses TRBV9 and TRBJ2-3; no definite D call. Germline V CDR1 and CDR2: SGDLS, YYNGEE. The CDR3 runs 14 residues. CDR3 sequence: CASSAPPNTDTQYF. The CDR3 nucleotides read TGTGCCAGCAGCGCCCCCCCTAACACAGATACTCAGTATTTT.

V and J are TRBV20-1 and TRBJ1-5; the D is unclear. Germline V gene lookup returns CDR1 DFQATT and CDR2 SNEGSKA (reference sequence). This CDR3 contains 15 residues. V lost 4 bases to trimming and J lost 6 bases, with 19 bases between them. Here the CDR3 reads CSATLGATDTQPQHF. The CDR3 coding sequence is TGCAGTGCTACGTTGGGCGCTACCGACACTCAGCCCCAGCATTTT.

The V call is TRBV20-1, the J call TRBJ2-7; a weak D match, TRBD2 (5 bases). The germline CDR1 and CDR2 sequences are DFQATT and SNEGSKA (reference sequence). The V gene lost 2 bases and the J gene lost 3 bases, with 11 bases spanning the gap. The CDR3 has 13 amino acids. CDR3 residues: CSARFGGGYEQYF. The CDR3, as DNA: TGCAGTGCTAGATTCGGAGGTGGCTACGAGCAGTACTTC.

The rearrangement joins TRBV20-1 to TRBJ1-2; D gene unclear. Per the germline V gene, CDR1 is DFQATT and CDR2 is SNEGSKA (reference sequence). This CDR3 spans 15 amino acids. V was clipped by 0 bases and J by 4 bases, with 15 bases between them. The CDR3 sequence: CSARDRRRSFYGYTF. DNA of the CDR3: TGCAGTGCTAGAGATAGAAGACGTAGTTTCTATGGCTACACCTTC.

The J gene is TRBJ2-1, the V gene TRBV5-1, with 8 bases that match TRBD2. J was trimmed by 5 bases and V by 3 bases; bases with no gene match: 7. Germline loops: CDR1 SGHRS, CDR2 YFSETQ. The CDR3 sequence is 15 residues long. CDR3 coding DNA: TGCGCCAGCAGCTCACAGCGGGGGCTGGACAATGAGCAGTTCTTC. Translated: CASSSQRGLDNEQFF.

The chain joins TRBV4-2 to TRBJ2-1, with 10 bases identical to TRBD2. V trimming: 4 bases; J trimming: 7 bases; junction bases outside the gene matches: 10. This CDR3 is built from 16 residues. Germline V lookup: CDR1 LGHNA, CDR2 YNFKEQ. CDR3 sequence: CASSPTLAGYNNEQFF. The CDR3, as DNA: TGTGCCAGCAGCCCTACACTAGCGGGGTATAATAATGAGCAGTTCTTC.

V is TRBV29-1 and J is TRBJ2-5, with 8 bases lining up with TRBD1. CDR1 and CDR2 from the germline V gene are SQVTM and ANQGSEA. Unmatched junction bases numbered 3, after V lost 4 bases and J lost 5 bases. CDR3 length: 12 amino acids. The CDR3 nucleotides are TGCAGCGTTGGGGGACAGGCGGAGACCCAGTACTTC. It specifies CSVGGQAETQYF.

The chain employs TRBV28 and TRBJ2-1; possible D gene TRBD1, 5 bases. The germline V gene encodes CDR1 MDHEN and CDR2 SYDVKM. The CDR3 contains 11 residues. Trimming pared 2 bases from V and 15 bases from J, leaving 11 bases between. The CDR3: CASSLQGTPFF. The DNA for the CDR3 is TGTGCCAGCAGTTTACAGGGTACGCCGTTCTTC.

This clonotype was recorded a few times. The chain combines TRBV7-2 with TRBJ2-7; D is uncertain. Trimming shortened V by 1 base and J by 0 bases, and 7 bases separated the two germline ends. The CDR3 is 14 amino acids. The germline V gene encodes CDR1 SGHTA and CDR2 FQGNSA. CDR3 in amino acids: CASSLVTISYEQYF. CDR3 DNA: TGTGCCAGCAGCTTAGTCACCATCTCCTACGAGCAGTACTTC.

This chain joins TRBV7-8 and TRBJ2-1, with 8 bases matching TRBD2. This CDR3 comprises 16 residues. V gave up 1 base and J gave up 8 bases; unmatched junction bases: 10. Germline loops: CDR1 SGHVS, CDR2 FQNEAQ. CDR3 sequence reads: CASSLVFGTRDDEQFF. In DNA form, the CDR3 reads TGTGCCAGCAGCTTAGTTTTTGGGACTAGAGACGATGAGCAGTTCTTC.

This sequence joins TRBV10-3 and TRBJ1-2; tentative D call: TRBD1 (6 bases). CDR3 length: 15 residues. V was clipped by 0 bases and J by 10 bases, with 18 bases between them. The germline V gene has CDR1 ENHRY and CDR2 SYGVKD. CDR3 sequence (DNA): TGTGCCATCAGTGAGTCTGGACAGCCGTTTATGGACTACACCTTC. Protein product: CAISESGQPFMDYTF.

There are a few counts of this clonotype. CDR3 region: CASSYTDNSGANVLTF. The CDR3 nucleotides are TGTGCCAGCAGTTATACGGATAACTCTGGGGCCAACGTCCTGACTTTC. This chain links TRBV7-9 with TRBJ2-6; no definite D call. CDR1 SEHNR and CDR2 FQNEAQ come from the germline V gene (reference sequence). The CDR3 has 16 residues. V lost 6 bases to trimming and J lost 0 bases, with 12 bases between them.

This sequence joins TRBV12-5 and TRBJ2-1; 8 positions agree with TRBD2. The germline V gene encodes CDR1 LGHNT and CDR2 FRNRAP. This CDR3 comprises 15 residues. The trim removed 0 bases at V and 9 bases at J, leaving 7 bases unmatched. The CDR3: CASGLVPLRGAEQFF. In DNA form, the CDR3 reads TGTGCTAGTGGTTTGGTACCTTTGCGGGGGGCTGAGCAGTTCTTC.

This chain joins TRBV29-1 and TRBJ2-1, with 9 nucleotides matching TRBD1. Germline trimming cut 7 bases from V and 3 bases from J; bases unmatched to any gene: 7. Germline V CDR1 and CDR2: SQVTM, ANQGSEA. The CDR3 totals 14 residues. The CDR3 nucleotides read TGCAGCGAAATCACAGGGGGCCACTACAATGAGCAGTTCTTC. Encoded protein: CSEITGGHYNEQFF.

This clonotype was picked up a small number of times. The V call is TRBV7-9, the J call TRBJ2-1, with TRBD1 identical over 9 bases. The length of the CDR3 is 13 residues. CDR1 is SEHNR and CDR2 is FQNEAQ in the germline V gene (reference sequence). Trimming took 5 bases from V and 9 from J; bases not matched to a gene: 5. The CDR3, as DNA: TGTGCCAGCAGCCCCGGGACAGGGCCTGAGCAGTTCTTC. As protein: CASSPGTGPEQFF. The full variable domain, its missing parts supplied by reference TRBV7-9 and TRBJ2-1, is DTGVSQNPRHKITKRGQNVTFRCDPISEHNRLYWYRQTLGQGPEFLTYFQNEAQLEKSRLLSDRFSAERPKGSFSTLEIQRTEQGDSAMYLCASSPGTGPEQFFGPGTRLTVL.

This rearrangement joins TRBV7-2 to TRBJ1-5; D is perhaps TRBD1 (5 bases). This CDR3 contains 15 residues. The V and J ends lost 5 bases and 14 bases respectively, with 25 bases between them. CDR1 SGHTA and CDR2 FQGNSA come from the germline V gene. CDR3 nucleotides: TGTGCCAGCAGCCGAGCCGGCGGGACGGTGTTCTACGAGCATTTT. It specifies CASSRAGGTVFYEHF. Supplemented by reference TRBV7-2 and TRBJ1-5, the full variable domain reads GAGVSQSPSNKVTEKGKDVELRCDPISGHTALYWYRQSLGQGLEFLIYFQGNSAPDKSGLPSDRFSAERTGGSVSTLTIQRTQQEDSAVYLCASSRAGGTVFYEHFGDGTRLSIL.